One sample yielded the 22 T cell receptor beta chains listed below, sequenced in a study of shared clonotypes between healthy human individuals. Assay: immunoSEQ multiplex PCR; the TCRdb copy retains only in-frame clones and omits some. The table includes around 1,000,000 clones, approximately 80% detected once. The source material was memory CD4+ T cells from PBMCs. Subset defined: CD45RA-negative fraction. The receptors were gathered from a man aged 18 to 29 in good health. Some clones in this sample may be carry-over from other donors' samples.

In this sample, this clone turned up many times. The V and J genes are TRBV25-1 and TRBJ2-3; no firm D call. Germline V gene lookup returns CDR1 MGHDK and CDR2 SYGVNS. Trimming left V 6 bases short and J 11 bases short, with 21 bases between. The CDR3 spans 14 residues. In DNA form, the CDR3 reads TGTGCCAGCAGCGCACCGGGCGCAAACTGGGGGCAGTATTTT. Residues: CASSAPGANWGQYF.

The V gene is TRBV18, the J gene TRBJ2-5; 12 positions agree with TRBD1. The ends lost 3 bases at V and 4 bases at J; junction bases unmatched: 6. CDR3 length: 16 residues. Germline values: CDR1 KGHSH, CDR2 LQKENI. Here the CDR3 DNA reads TGTGCCAGCTCACCGGCCGGGACAGGGGGCCGAGAGACCCAGTACTTC. This codes for CASSPAGTGGRETQYF.

The chain joins TRBV5-1 to TRBJ2-1, with D tentatively TRBD2 (5 bases). This CDR3 has 13 amino acids. Germline-derived CDR1 and CDR2 are SGHRS and YFSETQ. The ends were cut back, 0 bases at V and 7 bases at J, with 8 bases in the middle. CDR3 sequence reads: CASSLAGWNEQFF. Written as DNA, the CDR3 is TGCGCCAGCAGCTTGGCGGGATGGAATGAGCAGTTCTTC.

The CDR3 is CASRIPGQGTYEQYF. In nucleotides, the CDR3 is TGTGCCAGCAGGATACCGGGACAGGGGACCTACGAGCAGTACTTC. This chain uses TRBV2 with TRBJ2-7; 10 nucleotides agree with TRBD1. Trimming removed 6 bases from V and 2 bases from J; junction bases left unmatched: 7. CDR1 and CDR2 (germline): SNHLY, FYNNEI. The CDR3 length is 15 residues.

A single count supports this clone. The chain has TRBV5-1 and TRBJ1-4; D possibly corresponds to TRBD1 (6 bases). Trimming took 3 bases from V and 4 from J, leaving 16 bases between them. Germline loops: CDR1 SGHRS, CDR2 YFSETQ. The CDR3 sequence is 16 residues long. The CDR3 reads CASSYAGGAGNEKLFF. In DNA, the CDR3 is TGCGCCAGCAGCTATGCGGGGGGCGCCGGTAATGAAAAACTGTTTTTT.

This chain links TRBV19 with TRBJ2-3, with a weak D call TRBD1 (5 bases). CDR1 and CDR2 from the germline V gene are LNHDA and SQIVND (reference sequence). V was pared by 1 base and J by 4 bases, with 21 bases between. The CDR3 totals 18 residues. The CDR3 nucleotides are TGTGCCAGTAGTATAGGGTCAGGGTCCTCTGGGCCGGCAGATACGCAGTATTTT. This codes for CASSIGSGSSGPADTQYF.

This chain joins TRBV6-1 and TRBJ2-1, with 9 bases identical to TRBD2. The CDR3 extends over 15 amino acids. The germline gives CDR1 MNHNS, CDR2 SASEGT. Trimming cost V 1 base and J 8 bases; bases outside gene matches: 6. The CDR3 sequence is CASSEGLAVTYEQFF. The DNA for the CDR3 is TGTGCCAGCAGTGAAGGACTAGCGGTTACCTATGAGCAGTTCTTC.

This clone was seen only a few times. J is TRBJ2-2 and V is TRBV18; no clear D gene. The ends were cut back, 5 bases at V and 5 bases at J, with 15 bases in the middle. Germline CDR1 KGHSH, CDR2 LQKENI. The CDR3 runs 15 residues. In nucleotides, the CDR3 is TGTGCCAGCTCAAAATTAAGCGATGGTACCGGGGAGCTGTTTTTT. Encoded protein: CASSKLSDGTGELFF.

The rearrangement links TRBV5-4 to TRBJ2-1; 9 nucleotides align to TRBD2. The CDR3 contains 17 residues. Germline V lookup: CDR1 SGHNT, CDR2 YYREEE (reference sequence). V was clipped by 1 base and J by 6 bases; unmatched bases: 11. The CDR3 DNA reads TGTGCCAGCAGCTTGTCCCCAATAGCGGGAGTGGGCAATGAGCAGTTCTTC. As protein: CASSLSPIAGVGNEQFF.

The chain combines TRBV28 with TRBJ2-7; TRBD2 aligns across 10 bases. The ends lost 2 bases at V and 4 bases at J; junction bases unmatched: 8. In germline, CDR1 is MDHEN, CDR2 SYDVKM. CDR3 length: 16 amino acids. The DNA of the CDR3 is TGTGCCAGCAGTTTAGCCGGGACTAGCGCGCTATACGAGCAGTACTTC. Residues: CASSLAGTSALYEQYF.

The chain uses TRBV2 and TRBJ2-2; D gene ambiguous. The CDR3 is 13 amino acids. Between the trimmed V and J ends, which lost 2 bases and 8 bases, there was a span of 9 bases. Germline-derived CDR1 and CDR2 are SNHLY and FYNNEI. The CDR3 protein is CASSELPSGELFF. The CDR3 nucleotides are TGTGCCAGCAGTGAACTGCCTAGTGGGGAGCTGTTTTTT.

The CDR3 loop is CASSLYRTGIYEQYF. Written as DNA, the CDR3 is TGTGCCAGCAGCTTGTACAGGACAGGAATCTACGAGCAGTACTTC. The V call is TRBV5-8, the J call TRBJ2-7; 7 bases are shared with TRBD1. This CDR3 has 15 residues. Looked up from germline, CDR1 is SGHTS and CDR2 is YDEGEE. Trimming took 1 base from V and 3 from J; bases not matched to a gene: 7.

The V call is TRBV9, the J call TRBJ2-2, with D hard to call. Germline V lookup: CDR1 SGDLS, CDR2 YYNGEE. The ends were cut back, 3 bases at V and 2 bases at J, with 8 bases in the middle. The CDR3 length is 14 residues. CDR3 protein: CASSDRRNTGELFF. The CDR3 bases are TGTGCCAGCAGCGACCGTCGAAACACCGGGGAGCTGTTTTTT.

This rearrangement joins TRBV6-1 to TRBJ1-1; D uncertain. V was clipped by 5 bases and J by 6 bases, with 16 bases between them. CDR1 and CDR2 (germline): MNHNS, SASEGT. The CDR3 consists of 14 residues. The CDR3 spells CASSRTDEVPEAFF. The DNA for the CDR3 is TGTGCCAGCAGTCGGACGGACGAGGTTCCTGAAGCTTTCTTT.

Regarding this clone: Other nucleotide sequences from this sample produce the same CDR3. The chain carries TRBV5-1 and TRBJ1-3; D unclear. V lost 5 bases and J 2 bases, leaving 11 bases between the germline ends. Germline V gene sequence: CDR1 SGHRS, CDR2 YFSETQ. CDR3 length equals 14 residues. The CDR3 loop reads CASRPGLTGNTIYF. DNA of the CDR3: TGCGCCAGCAGACCAGGACTAACTGGAAACACCATATATTTT.

The chain employs TRBV5-4 and TRBJ1-1, with D uncertain. CDR1 SGHNT and CDR2 YYREEE come from the germline V gene (reference sequence). The CDR3 length is 12 residues. Trimming shortened V by 9 bases and J by 2 bases, and 11 bases separated the two germline ends. CDR3 nucleotides: TGTGCCACCTCCGGGAAAAACACTGAAGCTTTCTTT. Translating it yields CATSGKNTEAFF.

The chain uses TRBV29-1 and TRBJ1-1; 7 bases are shared with TRBD1. CDR1 and CDR2 (germline): SQVTM, ANQGSEA. Trimming at V came to 3 bases and at J to 1 base, leaving 5 bases not matched to a gene. CDR3 length: 14 amino acids. CDR3 nucleotide sequence: TGCAGCGTTGATCGGGGACAGAAGAACACTGAAGCTTTCTTT. Its translation is CSVDRGQKNTEAFF. Full variable domain (missing parts from reference TRBV29-1 and TRBJ1-1): SAVISQKPSRDICQRGTSLTIQCQVDSQVTMMFWYRQQPGQSLTLIATANQGSEATYESGFVIDKFPISRPNLTFSTLTVSNMSPEDSSIYLCSVDRGQKNTEAFFGQGTRLTVV.

The chain recombines TRBV5-1 with TRBJ2-7; 12 nucleotides line up with TRBD2. Germline V lookup: CDR1 SGHRS, CDR2 YFSETQ. The ends lost 4 bases at V and 12 bases at J; junction bases unmatched: 11. The length of the CDR3 is 14 residues. CDR3: CASSPGLAGPTPYF. In nucleotides, the CDR3 is TGCGCCAGCAGCCCAGGACTAGCGGGACCGACTCCGTACTTC.

This clone has more than one count but fewer than ten. This rearrangement joins TRBV18 to TRBJ1-2, with TRBD1 identical over 7 bases. The V segment lost 3 bases and the J segment 7 bases; nucleotides outside the gene matches: 5. The CDR3 consists of 13 residues. Germline loops: CDR1 KGHSH, CDR2 LQKENI. The CDR3 loop reads CASSPEGAGGYTF. The DNA for the CDR3 is TGTGCCAGCTCACCGGAGGGGGCCGGTGGCTACACCTTC.

The chain links TRBV14 to TRBJ2-5; D is unclear. The germline CDR1 and CDR2 sequences are SGHDN and FVKESK. Trimming shortened V by 2 bases and J by 3 bases, and 7 bases separated the two germline ends. The CDR3 consists of 13 residues. DNA of the CDR3: TGTGCCAGCAGCCAATATCCAGAAGAGACCCAGTACTTC. Translation gives CASSQYPEETQYF.

The V gene is TRBV15, the J gene TRBJ2-4; D not resolved. With 3 bases removed from V and 0 bases from J, the gap between germline ends came to 18 bases. The CDR3 length is 18 residues. In germline, CDR1 is LNHNV, CDR2 YYDKDF (reference sequence). The CDR3 is CATSSIEFQDLAKNIQYF. CDR3 in DNA: TGTGCCACCAGCAGTATAGAATTCCAAGATCTAGCCAAAAACATTCAGTACTTC.

The chain has TRBV29-1 and TRBJ1-4; 9 bases align to TRBD1. Looked up from germline, CDR1 is SQVTM and CDR2 is ANQGSEA. The CDR3 is 13 residues long. V was clipped by 6 bases and J by 4 bases; unmatched bases: 3. CDR3 coding DNA: TGCAGCGTCGAGGACAGGGGTAATGAAAAACTGTTTTTT. Protein product: CSVEDRGNEKLFF.